This T cell receptor (beta chain) is drawn from a study of cytotoxic CD8 clonotypes in ibrutinib-treated CLL. The wider study: Samples yielded averages of 200,000 to 300,000 productive templates and about 100,000 productive rearrangements.

About 1.9 micrograms of genomic DNA came from cryopreserved PBMCs for TCR beta libraries. A note on this clone: Its antigen is still unknown.

Overall study results and limits: Private clonotypes, not public ones, expanded at ibrutinib response.

Profiled with immunoSEQ multiplex PCR; TCRdb holds only in-frame clones, not every one. The sample has nearly 300,000 clones, roughly four fifths seen once. The germline V and J ends were trimmed by 5 bases and 6 bases, with 26 bases remaining between them. There are 18 residues in the CDR3. Germline-derived CDR1 and CDR2 are MDHEN and SYDVKM. Sequenced here: PBMCs, sampled at disease progression, from a patient treated with ibrutinib. This TCR was recovered from a human donor with chronic lymphocytic leukemia. J is TRBJ1-5 and V is TRBV28; the D gene is possibly TRBD1 (6 bases). Here the CDR3 reads CASSEVRGGYRVRQPQHF. The DNA of the CDR3 is TGTGCCAGCAGTGAGGTTAGAGGGGGTTACAGGGTCCGTCAGCCCCAGCATTTT.